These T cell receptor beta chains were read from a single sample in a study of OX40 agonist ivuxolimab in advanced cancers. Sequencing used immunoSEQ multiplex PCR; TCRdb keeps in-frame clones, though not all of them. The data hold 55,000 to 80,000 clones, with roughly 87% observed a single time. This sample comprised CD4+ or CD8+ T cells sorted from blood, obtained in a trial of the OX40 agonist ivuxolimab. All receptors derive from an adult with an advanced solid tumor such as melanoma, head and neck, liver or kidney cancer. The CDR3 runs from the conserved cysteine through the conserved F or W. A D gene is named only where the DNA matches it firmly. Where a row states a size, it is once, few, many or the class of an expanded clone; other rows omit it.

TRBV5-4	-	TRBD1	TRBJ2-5	CASSLDRGWSETQYF	TGTGCCAGCAGCTTGGACAGGGGCTGGTCAGAGACCCAGTACTTC
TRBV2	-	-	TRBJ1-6	CASKDTPNSPLHF	TGTGCCAGCAAGGACACCCCGAATTCACCCCTCCACTTT
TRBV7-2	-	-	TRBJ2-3	CAGGTRGGTDTQYF	TGTGCCGGGGGCACACGGGGTGGCACAGATACGCAGTATTTT
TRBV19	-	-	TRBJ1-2	CASSIYEGNYGYTF	TGTGCCAGTAGTATATATGAGGGTAACTATGGCTACACCTTC
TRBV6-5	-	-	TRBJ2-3	CASSERGDTDTQYF	TGTGCCAGCAGTGAGCGTGGGGACACAGATACGCAGTATTTT
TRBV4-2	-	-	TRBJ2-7	CASSQDRRAEQYF	TGTGCCAGCAGCCAAGATCGGCGCGCCGAGCAGTACTTC
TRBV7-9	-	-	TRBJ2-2	CASSPWTDNTGELFF	TGTGCCAGCAGCCCCTGGACGGACAACACCGGGGAGCTGTTTTTT
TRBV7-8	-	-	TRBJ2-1	CASSNRDLPSANEQFF	TGTGCCAGCAGCAACCGGGACCTACCCTCCGCCAATGAGCAGTTCTTC
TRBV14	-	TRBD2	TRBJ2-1	CASSQDLGASGGRQFF	TGTGCCAGCAGCCAAGATCTTGGGGCGAGCGGGGGCCGTCAGTTCTTC
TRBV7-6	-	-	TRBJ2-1	CASSPRISDDEQFF	TGTGCCAGCAGCCCCCGAATAAGCGACGATGAGCAGTTCTTC
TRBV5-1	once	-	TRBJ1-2	CASSLDGANYGYTF	TGCGCCAGCAGCTTGGACGGTGCTAACTATGGCTACACCTTC
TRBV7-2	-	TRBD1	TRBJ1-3	CASSLGGQYFGNTIYF	TGTGCCAGCAGCTTAGGGGGACAGTATTTCGGAAACACCATATATTTT
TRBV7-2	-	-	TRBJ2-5	CASSLWATQETQYF	TGTGCCAGCAGCTTATGGGCTACGCAAGAGACCCAGTACTTC
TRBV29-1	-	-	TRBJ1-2	CSVSGQYYGYTF	TGCAGCGTTTCCGGTCAGTACTATGGCTACACCTTC
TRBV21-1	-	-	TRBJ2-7	CASSDSPGKSYEQYF	TGTGCCAGCAGCGACTCCCCAGGGAAATCCTACGAGCAGTACTTC
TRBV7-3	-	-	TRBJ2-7	CASSLDGSYEQYF	TGTGCCAGCAGCTTAGATGGGAGCTACGAGCAGTACTTC
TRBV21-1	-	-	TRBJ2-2	CASSKTFGELFF	TGTGCCAGCAGCAAAACTTTCGGGGAGCTGTTTTTT
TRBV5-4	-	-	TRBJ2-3	CASAEGDKNTDTQYF	TGTGCCAGCGCAGAGGGGGACAAGAACACAGATACGCAGTATTTT
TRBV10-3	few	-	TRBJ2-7	CAISAGYGPNYEQYF	TGTGCCATCAGTGCAGGGTATGGCCCGAACTACGAGCAGTACTTC
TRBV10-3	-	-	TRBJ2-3	CAISEEREGEDTQYF	TGTGCCATCAGTGAGGAACGGGAAGGGGAGGATACGCAGTATTTT
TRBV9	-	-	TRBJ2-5	CASSVATYHQETQYF	TGTGCCAGCAGCGTAGCCACCTACCACCAAGAGACCCAGTACTTC
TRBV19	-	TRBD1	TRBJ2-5	CASSISGGFRAETQYF	TGTGCCAGTAGTATATCAGGGGGTTTTCGCGCGGAGACCCAGTACTTC
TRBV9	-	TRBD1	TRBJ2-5	CASSASGTGRETQYF	TGTGCCAGCAGCGCATCCGGGACAGGGAGAGAGACCCAGTACTTC
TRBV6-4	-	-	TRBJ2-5	CASSDSPGETQYF	TGTGCCAGCAGTGACTCGCCCGGAGAGACCCAGTACTTC